These T cell receptor beta chains were read from a single sample in a study of shared clonotypes between healthy human individuals. TCRdb's table, derived via immunoSEQ multiplex PCR, lists solely in-frame clones and lacks some. The sample records 2 million to 3 million clones, roughly 93% being singletons. Specimen: naive CD4+ T cells from PBMCs. The source of these receptors is a man younger than 35 in good health. Some clones in this sample may be carry-over from other donors' samples. The CDR3 runs from the conserved cysteine through the conserved F or W. The D gene is left open where the match is weak. For some rows the clone size is stated as once, few or many, or as a class when expanded; others skip it.

j_gene | v_gene | abundance | d_gene | CDR3aa | CDR3nt
TRBJ1-1 | TRBV28 | NA | NA | CASSPRGVVGGHEAFF | TGTGCCAGCAGCCCAAGGGGGGTGGTAGGTGGTCATGAAGCTTTCTTT
TRBJ2-7 | TRBV28 | NA | NA | CASTSGARGYEQYF | TGTGCCAGCACCTCAGGCGCGCGTGGCTACGAGCAGTACTTC
TRBJ2-5 | TRBV6-5 | NA | NA | CASRRYQETQYF | TGTGCCAGCAGGAGGTACCAAGAGACCCAGTACTTC
TRBJ1-1 | TRBV21-1 | NA | NA | CASTPPKGPGTDWTEAFF | TGTGCCAGCACACCTCCCAAGGGGCCCGGGACTGACTGGACTGAAGCTTTCTTT
TRBJ2-3 | TRBV28 | once | NA | CASSSGTLDTQYF | TGTGCCAGCAGTTCCGGGACCTTAGATACGCAGTATTTT
TRBJ1-2 | TRBV30 | once | NA | CAWSSGVVGYTF | TGTGCCTGGAGTTCAGGGGTAGTCGGCTACACCTTC
TRBJ1-5 | TRBV28 | NA | TRBD1 | CASSLQGAHRPQHF | TGTGCCAGCAGTTTACAGGGGGCGCATAGGCCCCAGCATTTT
TRBJ1-1 | TRBV7-2 | NA | NA | CASSSGGRLGTEAFF | TGTGCCAGCAGCTCCGGGGGGCGACTTGGCACTGAAGCTTTCTTT
TRBJ1-3 | TRBV2 | once | NA | CASTRTGNTIYF | TGTGCCAGCACCCGGACAGGAAACACCATATATTTT
TRBJ2-7 | TRBV19 | NA | NA | CASSRREVSYEQYF | TGTGCCAGTAGTCGAAGGGAGGTATCCTACGAGCAGTACTTC
TRBJ1-5 | TRBV19 | few | NA | CASSSESDLSNQPQHF | TGTGCCAGTAGTAGTGAAAGTGACCTGAGCAATCAGCCCCAGCATTTT
TRBJ2-2 | TRBV10-1 | NA | NA | CASSEGWPNTGELFF | TGCGCCAGCAGTGAGGGGTGGCCGAACACCGGGGAGCTGTTTTTT
TRBJ2-3 | TRBV11-1 | NA | TRBD1 | CASSYRQGSPDTQYF | TGTGCCAGCAGCTATAGACAGGGCTCGCCTGATACGCAGTATTTT
TRBJ2-7 | TRBV30 | NA | TRBD2 | CAWMGGRGEQYF | TGTGCCTGGATGGGCGGGAGAGGAGAGCAGTACTTC
TRBJ2-1 | TRBV28 | NA | NA | CASSLVQGTGYYNEQFF | TGTGCCAGCAGTTTGGTACAGGGAACGGGCTACTACAATGAGCAGTTCTTC
TRBJ2-2 | TRBV11-3 | NA | NA | CASSLLAYNGELFF | TGTGCCAGCAGCTTACTAGCTTACAACGGGGAGCTGTTTTTT
TRBJ2-5 | TRBV9 | NA | NA | CASSVGPSLGETQYF | TGTGCCAGCAGCGTAGGGCCCAGCCTCGGGGAGACCCAGTACTTC
TRBJ1-4 | TRBV7-2 | NA | TRBD1 | CASSSYRGREEKLFF | TGTGCCAGCAGCTCCTACAGGGGTAGAGAGGAAAAACTGTTTTTT
TRBJ1-2 | TRBV6-4 | NA | NA | CASSTRGYTF | TGTGCCAGCAGTACACGGGGCTACACCTTC
TRBJ2-5 | TRBV7-6 | once | NA | CASSLARETQYF | TGTGCCAGCAGCTTAGCGCGAGAGACCCAGTACTTC
TRBJ1-5 | TRBV7-8 | NA | NA | CASSLLYSNQPQHF | TGTGCCAGCAGCTTATTATATAGCAATCAGCCCCAGCATTTT
TRBJ2-2 | TRBV19 | NA | NA | CASSINRLMGTGELFF | TGTGCCAGTAGTATAAACAGGCTCATGGGGACCGGGGAGCTGTTTTTT
TRBJ1-5 | TRBV5-5 | NA | NA | CASTPRVGNQPQHF | TGTGCCAGCACCCCCCGGGTGGGCAATCAGCCCCAGCATTTT
TRBJ2-3 | TRBV11-2 | NA | NA | CASSLVGGTTHTDTQYF | TGTGCCAGCAGCTTAGTAGGCGGGACCACACACACAGATACGCAGTATTTT
TRBJ2-5 | TRBV5-1 | once | TRBD2 | CATRLAEDRETQYF | TGCGCCACCAGACTAGCGGAGGATCGAGAGACCCAGTACTTC